Presented here are 21 T cell receptor beta chains from one specimen sequenced in a study of T cell changes during pregnancy in multiple sclerosis. Sequencing used immunoSEQ multiplex PCR; TCRdb keeps in-frame clones, though not all of them. Of more than 40,000 clones in the sample, 94% were seen once. Material: CD4+ T cells from peripheral blood mononuclear cells, obtained in the second trimester of pregnancy. The receptor set was obtained from a female donor with multiple sclerosis, enrolled in a pregnancy study.

This chain uses TRBV5-5 with TRBJ1-6, with a tentative D call TRBD1 (6 bases). V gave up 2 bases and J gave up 2 bases, with 17 bases separating them. There are 18 residues in the CDR3. Per germline, CDR1 SGHKS and CDR2 YYEKEE (reference sequence). The CDR3 DNA sequence: TGTGCCAGCAGCTTTCTATCATACAGGGACACCTATAATTCACCCCTCCACTTT. Protein: CASSFLSYRDTYNSPLHF.

This chain uses TRBV18 with TRBJ1-1; maybe TRBD1 (6 bases). The CDR3 is made up of 14 amino acids. Germline V gene lookup returns CDR1 KGHSH and CDR2 LQKENI. The V end was cut by 3 bases, the J end by 3 bases, with 11 bases between. The CDR3 DNA reads as TGTGCCAGCTCACCGAAACAGGGAGACACTGAAGCTTTCTTT. Amino acids: CASSPKQGDTEAFF.

V gene TRBV6-5 combines with J gene TRBJ2-7; tentative D call: TRBD1 (6 bases). The CDR3 has 16 residues. The V gene lost 0 bases and the J gene lost 1 base, with 13 bases spanning the gap. Per germline, CDR1 MNHEY and CDR2 SVGAGI. The CDR3 sequence: CASSYSRTEGSYEQYF. As DNA, the CDR3 is TGTGCCAGCAGTTACTCGAGGACAGAGGGGTCCTACGAGCAGTACTTC.

The chain links TRBV28 to TRBJ1-2; 12 nucleotides line up with TRBD1. Germline CDR1 is MDHEN and CDR2 is SYDVKM. Trimming removed 7 bases from V and 4 bases from J; junction bases left unmatched: 10. The CDR3 length is 16 residues. The CDR3 protein is CASTGTGGGGPYGYTF. The CDR3 nucleotides are TGTGCCAGCACCGGGACAGGGGGCGGGGGGCCCTATGGCTACACCTTC.

The chain joins TRBV9 to TRBJ2-3, with 8 bases matching TRBD2. The CDR3 has 15 residues. CDR1 SGDLS and CDR2 YYNGEE come from the germline V gene. J lost 7 bases, V lost 3 bases, and 10 bases had no gene match. CDR3 coding DNA: TGTGCCAGCAGCGAGGGGGAGCGGGGGTTGTATACGCAGTATTTT. Protein: CASSEGERGLYTQYF.

The rearrangement uses TRBV30 and TRBJ1-1, with no clear D. The CDR3 consists of 12 residues. Germline V gene sequence: CDR1 GTSNPN, CDR2 SVGIG (reference sequence). Trimming removed 4 bases at V and 3 bases at J, with 9 bases between. The CDR3 reads CAWTLGDTEAFF. In DNA, the CDR3 is TGTGCCTGGACCCTCGGGGACACTGAAGCTTTCTTT.

This clone was observed once. The CDR3 nucleotides are TGCGCCAGCAGCCAAACCCCCACGGGCACTGAAGCTTTCTTT. Protein: CASSQTPTGTEAFF. V and J are TRBV4-1 and TRBJ1-1; D unclear. V lost 2 bases, J lost 4 bases, and 11 bases lay in between. CDR1 is MGHRA and CDR2 is YSYEKL in the germline V gene. This CDR3 spans 14 amino acids.

J is TRBJ2-7 and V is TRBV6-5; TRBD2 matches at 9 bases. The germline CDR1 and CDR2 sequences are MNHEY and SVGAGI. CDR3 length: 15 residues. V dropped 2 bases and J dropped 2; count of bases not matched to a gene: 4. CDR3 loop: CASSYVGGGAYEQYF. The CDR3 nucleotides read TGTGCCAGCAGTTACGTTGGCGGGGGGGCCTACGAGCAGTACTTC.

This chain links TRBV11-2 with TRBJ2-7; D uncertain. Germline values: CDR1 SGHAT, CDR2 FQNNGV. The CDR3 is made up of 14 amino acids. Trimming left V 3 bases short and J 2 bases short, with 11 bases between. This CDR3 reads CASSFSLAPYEQYF. The CDR3 DNA reads TGTGCCAGCAGCTTCAGTCTCGCTCCCTACGAGCAGTACTTC.

The chain is built from TRBV5-5 and TRBJ1-6; no reliable D call. V lost 2 bases and J 2 bases, leaving 14 bases between the germline ends. Germline V gives CDR1 SGHKS, CDR2 YYEKEE (reference sequence). The CDR3 has 17 residues. For the CDR3, the DNA is TGTGCCAGCAGCTTAGGAAGGAGGGAAACCTATAATTCACCCCTCCACTTT. It is translated as CASSLGRRETYNSPLHF. The full variable domain, completed using reference TRBV5-5 and TRBJ1-6, is DAGVTQSPTHLIKTRGQQVTLRCSPISGHKSVSWYQQVLGQGPQFIFQYYEKEERGRGNFPDRFSARQFPNYSSELNVNALLLGDSALYLCASSLGRRETYNSPLHFGNGTRLTVT.

The genes are TRBV7-3 and TRBJ2-7; 8 bases fit TRBD1. This CDR3 is 14 amino acids long. The trim removed 5 bases at V and 6 bases at J, leaving 9 bases unmatched. Germline V gene data show CDR1 as SGHTA and CDR2 as FQGTGA. The CDR3: CASSRTGKVSEQYF. The DNA for the CDR3 is TGTGCCAGCAGCAGGACAGGGAAAGTGAGCGAGCAGTACTTC.

This chain connects TRBV7-2 to TRBJ1-2; D might be TRBD1 (5 bases). The CDR3 is made up of 14 amino acids. Looked up from germline, CDR1 is SGHTA and CDR2 is FQGNSA. Trimming took 3 bases from V and 7 from J, leaving 15 bases between them. The CDR3 nucleotides are TGTGCCAGCAGCTTTCAGGCCCTCCAGGGTGGCTACACCTTC. This sequence encodes CASSFQALQGGYTF. Full variable domain (outside the CDR3, taken from reference TRBV7-2 and TRBJ1-2): GAGVSQSPSNKVTEKGKDVELRCDPISGHTALYWYRQSLGQGLEFLIYFQGNSAPDKSGLPSDRFSAERTGGSVSTLTIQRTQQEDSAVYLCASSFQALQGGYTFGSGTRLTVV.

V is TRBV7-9 and J is TRBJ1-6; 8 bases match TRBD1. V gave up 5 bases and J gave up 6 bases; unmatched junction bases: 3. The CDR3 is made up of 14 amino acids. Germline CDR1 is SEHNR and CDR2 is FQNEAQ (reference sequence). The CDR3 DNA reads as TGTGCCAGCAGCGGGGACAGGATTAATTCACCCCTCCACTTT. Amino acid sequence: CASSGDRINSPLHF.

This rearrangement joins TRBV2 to TRBJ1-6; tentative D call: TRBD1 (5 bases). V was shortened by 2 bases and J by 8 bases, with 16 bases between the two germline ends. Germline V gene sequence: CDR1 SNHLY, CDR2 FYNNEI. The CDR3 is made up of 16 amino acids. The CDR3 loop reads CASSESRGRGYSPLHF. CDR3 nucleotides: TGTGCCAGCAGTGAAAGTCGGGGGAGGGGTTATTCACCCCTCCACTTT.

The chain uses TRBV18 and TRBJ1-1; D gene uncertain. The CDR3 has 13 amino acids. Germline CDR1 and CDR2: KGHSH and LQKENI. Trimming took off 6 bases at V and 1 base at J, with 9 bases between the two ends. The CDR3 DNA reads as TGTGCCAGCTCTCGTTCTTCGAACACTGAAGCTTTCTTT. Encoded protein: CASSRSSNTEAFF.

The chain combines TRBV7-3 with TRBJ1-1; tentative D call: TRBD1 (5 bases). Germline-derived CDR1 and CDR2 are SGHTA and FQGTGA. The CDR3 sequence is 14 residues long. V lost 5 bases and J lost 4, with 14 bases in between. In nucleotides, the CDR3 is TGTGCCAGCAGCCCCCAAGGGGCGAGCACTGAAGCTTTCTTT. Amino acids: CASSPQGASTEAFF.

In nucleotides, the CDR3 is TGCGCCAGCACCTCCTGCGGTTCGGGGGAGATAATGGGGAATGAGCAGTTCTTC. Protein sequence: CASTSCGSGEIMGNEQFF. The chain has TRBV23-1 and TRBJ2-1; D possibly corresponds to TRBD2 (6 bases). Being an ORF, TRBV23-1 has a function that is uncertain. The CDR3 length is 18 residues. V was clipped by 7 bases and J by 7 bases, with 29 bases between them.

V is TRBV19 and J is TRBJ1-5; maybe TRBD1 (6 bases). The length of the CDR3 is 15 residues. V lost 4 bases to trimming and J lost 4 bases, with 14 bases between them. The germline gives CDR1 LNHDA, CDR2 SQIVND (reference sequence). The CDR3 loop is CASSRDMDLNQPQHF. The CDR3 region has the DNA TGTGCCAGTAGTAGGGACATGGACCTAAATCAGCCCCAGCATTTT. Full variable domain (rest looked up from reference TRBV19 and TRBJ1-5): DGGITQSPKYLFRKEGQNVTLSCEQNLNHDAMYWYRQDPGQGLRLIYYSQIVNDFQKGDIAEGYSVSREKKESFPLTVTSAQKNPTAFYLCASSRDMDLNQPQHFGDGTRLSIL.

The V call is TRBV28, the J call TRBJ1-5, with no clear D. Germline V gene data show CDR1 as MDHEN and CDR2 as SYDVKM. CDR3 length: 16 amino acids. V was trimmed by 4 bases and J by 0 bases, leaving 13 bases between them. This CDR3 reads CASSYRHLYSNQPQHF. The CDR3 region has the DNA TGTGCCAGCAGTTATCGACACCTTTATAGCAATCAGCCCCAGCATTTT. The full variable domain, in which reference TRBV28 and TRBJ1-5 provide the parts outside the CDR3, is DVKVTQSSRYLVKRTGEKVFLECVQDMDHENMFWYRQDPGLGLRLIYFSYDVKMKEKGDIPEGYSVSREKKERFSLILESASTNQTSMYLCASSYRHLYSNQPQHFGDGTRLSIL.

A single count supports this clone. The genes are TRBV29-1 and TRBJ1-2, with 8 bases lining up with TRBD1. Germline trimming cut 4 bases from V and 8 bases from J; bases unmatched to any gene: 3. This CDR3 comprises 11 residues. The germline V gene has CDR1 SQVTM and CDR2 ANQGSEA. The CDR3 sequence is CSVGDRTGYTF. The CDR3 DNA is TGCAGCGTTGGGGACAGGACAGGCTACACCTTC.

The chain has TRBV18 and TRBJ2-2, with 8 bases identical to TRBD1. The CDR3 contains 16 residues. Trimming cost V 5 bases and J 6 bases; bases outside gene matches: 11. Germline V gene sequence: CDR1 KGHSH, CDR2 LQKENI. The CDR3 loop is CASSYYTQGAAGELFF. The CDR3 DNA reads TGTGCCAGCTCATACTACACCCAGGGGGCGGCCGGGGAGCTGTTTTTT.